The clone carrying this TCR beta chain is a singleton in its sample. Its antigen is currently unknown. This specimen comes from a study of T cell responses to AZD1222 COVID-19 vaccine. Study-level results: Targets within unmutated variant regions were reportedly found for nearly half of spike-specific TCRs. Repertoires were sampled only after the peak T cell response.

Here immunoSEQ multiplex PCR was the method, and the copy in TCRdb shows in-frame clones only, minus some. The data show 150,000 to 200,000 clones, roughly 87% seen once. The receptor's source is an adult in good health. This sample comprised peripheral blood, obtained on day 0 of AZD1222 vaccination.

CDR3 residues: CASSSRQGQNTEAFF. The CDR3 DNA reads as TGTGCCAGCAGTTCACGACAGGGTCAGAACACTGAAGCTTTCTTT. V and J are TRBV6-5 and TRBJ1-1, with 7 bases that match TRBD1. V lost 4 bases and J lost 1; bases outside the gene matches: 6. CDR1 MNHEY and CDR2 SVGAGI come from the germline V gene. The CDR3 has 15 amino acids.